Following are 9 T cell receptor beta chains from one sample sequenced in a study of blood T cell repertoires in COVID-19. Data came from immunoSEQ multiplex PCR; TCRdb stores just in-frame clones and leaves some out. This repertoire shows over 120,000 clones, 81% found once; its top ten account for 7.5% to 9%. The sample taken for sequencing was peripheral blood. The receptors stem from a human donor in a cohort sampled during active COVID-19.

The V call is TRBV5-1, the J call TRBJ1-1; perhaps TRBD1 as D (5 bases). Germline CDR1 reads SGHRS; CDR2 reads YFSETQ. The CDR3 contains 14 residues. Trimming took off 3 bases at V and 1 base at J, with 10 bases between the two ends. The CDR3 DNA sequence: TGCGCCAGCAGCTCCCAGGGAAAGAACACTGAAGCTTTCTTT. Translating gives CASSSQGKNTEAFF.

The CDR3 DNA follows: TGTGCCAGCAGTTACCTGGAGGGGGGGGAGACCCAGTACTTC. This translates into CASSYLEGGETQYF. This rearrangement joins TRBV6-2 or TRBV6-3 to TRBJ2-5; TRBD2 is a possible D gene (7 bases). This CDR3 spans 14 amino acids. Germline V gives CDR1 MNHEY, CDR2 SVGEGT. The V end was cut by 2 bases, the J end by 5 bases, with 12 bases between.

The chain carries TRBV3-1 (or the pseudogene TRBV3-2) and TRBJ2-5, with 7 nucleotides matching TRBD2. There are 14 residues in the CDR3. V shed 3 bases, J shed 5 bases, and the junction held 6 bases outside the gene matches. Germline loops: CDR1 LGHDT, CDR2 YNNKEL (reference sequence). The CDR3 loop reads CASSQAGVWETQYF. CDR3 nucleotides: TGTGCCAGCAGCCAGGCGGGAGTTTGGGAGACCCAGTACTTC.

Comments on this clone: Mismatch with germline at one junction end may stem from a read error. The rearrangement links TRBV27 to TRBJ1-4; TRBD1 agrees at 9 bases. The CDR3 extends over 12 amino acids. Germline V gene lookup returns CDR1 MNHEY and CDR2 SMNVEV (reference sequence). This CDR3 is CASRTGAQKLFF. The DNA of the CDR3 is TGTGCCAGTAGGACAGGGGCCCAAAAGCTGTTTTTT. Full variable domain (missing parts from reference TRBV27 and TRBJ1-4): EAQVTQNPRYLITVTGKKLTVTCSQNMNHEYMSWYRQDPGLGLRQIYYSMNVEVTDKGDVPEGYKVSRKEKRNFPLILESPSPNQTSLYFCASRTGAQKLFFGSGTQLSVL.

The chain uses TRBV7-3 and TRBJ2-1; D is possibly TRBD2 (5 bases). The CDR3 runs to 13 residues. Between the trimmed V and J ends, which lost 1 base and 8 bases, there was a span of 9 bases. Germline V gene data show CDR1 as SGHTA and CDR2 as FQGTGA. The CDR3 here is CASSLRARDEQFF. CDR3 bases: TGTGCCAGCAGCTTAAGAGCGAGGGATGAGCAGTTCTTC.

J is TRBJ2-7 and V is TRBV28; D ambiguous. The V and J ends lost 3 bases and 3 bases respectively, with 6 bases between them. Germline V CDR1 and CDR2: MDHEN, SYDVKM. This CDR3 comprises 12 residues. In DNA, the CDR3 is TGTGCCAGCAGTTTCCTGTACTACGAGCAGTACTTC. Its protein is CASSFLYYEQYF.

The rearrangement joins TRBV28 to TRBJ1-3; D gene ambiguous. In germline, CDR1 is MDHEN, CDR2 SYDVKM. V gave up 3 bases and J gave up 7 bases, with 16 bases separating them. The CDR3 covers 15 residues. The CDR3 DNA sequence: TGTGCCAGCAGTTTGTCGGGGTTCGGTGGGAACACCATATATTTT. Amino acid sequence: CASSLSGFGGNTIYF.

This clone was recorded only once. V gene TRBV19 combines with J gene TRBJ2-1; 7 bases fit TRBD2. The junction had 18 bases not matched to a gene; V was cut back by 8 bases and J by 8 bases. Germline V gives CDR1 LNHDA, CDR2 SQIVND (reference sequence). The CDR3 sequence is 16 residues long. The CDR3 spells CASLPLRGGSTHEQFF. For the CDR3, the DNA is TGTGCCAGTTTACCTTTACGGGGCGGGAGTACCCATGAGCAGTTCTTC.

The table lists this clone with a count of one. This chain uses TRBV4-3 with TRBJ2-1; a weak D match, TRBD2 (7 bases). The V end lost 8 bases, the J end lost 3 bases, and 14 bases lay between the germline ends. This CDR3 has 14 amino acids. CDR1 and CDR2 from the germline V gene are LGHNA and YSLEER. The CDR3 here is CASAGARDYNEQFF. The CDR3 coding sequence is TGCGCCAGCGCGGGGGCCAGAGACTACAATGAGCAGTTCTTC.